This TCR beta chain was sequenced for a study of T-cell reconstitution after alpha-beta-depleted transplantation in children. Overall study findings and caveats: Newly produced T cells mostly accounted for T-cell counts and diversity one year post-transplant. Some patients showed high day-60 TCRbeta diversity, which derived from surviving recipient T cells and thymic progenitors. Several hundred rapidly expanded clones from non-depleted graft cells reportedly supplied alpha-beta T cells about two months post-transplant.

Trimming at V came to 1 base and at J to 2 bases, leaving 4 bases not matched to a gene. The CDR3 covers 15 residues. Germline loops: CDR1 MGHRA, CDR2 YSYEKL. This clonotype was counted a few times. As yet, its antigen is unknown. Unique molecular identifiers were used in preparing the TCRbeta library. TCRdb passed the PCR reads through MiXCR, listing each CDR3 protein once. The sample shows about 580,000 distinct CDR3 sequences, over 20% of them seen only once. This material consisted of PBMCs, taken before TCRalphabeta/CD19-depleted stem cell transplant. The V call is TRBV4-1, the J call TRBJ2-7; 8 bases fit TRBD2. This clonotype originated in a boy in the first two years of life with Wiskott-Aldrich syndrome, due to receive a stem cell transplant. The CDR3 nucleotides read TGCGCCAGCAGCCAAGCAGCGGGAGCAACCTACGAGCAGTACTTC. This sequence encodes CASSQAAGATYEQYF.